The sequence of this TCR beta chain was determined in a study of cytomegalovirus exposure and HLA in healthy donors. Study background: There were several hundred genotyped donors. Of these, roughly 84% fell in the genetic ancestry cluster associated with self-reported Caucasian donors.

Trimming took off 4 bases at V and 0 bases at J, with 9 bases between the two ends. In germline, CDR1 is SGHNT, CDR2 YENEEA. This CDR3 region has 14 residues. The PCR contained 60 Vbeta and 13 Jbeta primers. Generated by immunoSEQ multiplex PCR, the TCRdb table keeps only in-frame clones and is missing some. The sample lists about 130,000 clones, about 74% seen once, with over 3.5% in the top ten. This receptor was obtained from a woman aged 45-65 years in good health and CMV-seropositive. Material for sequencing was PBMCs. This chain uses TRBV11-3 with TRBJ2-5, with D uncertain. The CDR3 sequence: CASSSGTYQETQYF. The DNA of the CDR3 is TGTGCCAGCAGCTCCGGTACCTACCAAGAGACCCAGTACTTC.